These T cell receptor beta chains were read from a single sample in a study of cytomegalovirus exposure and HLA in healthy donors. Sequencing was performed with immunoSEQ multiplex PCR; in TCRdb, only in-frame clones are kept and a portion is missing. The table has some 160,000 clones, approximately 83% seen once. What was sequenced was PBMCs. Every receptor here comes from a woman under 30 in good health and CMV-seronegative. The CDR3 runs from the conserved cysteine through the conserved F or W. The order of the fields is D gene, V gene, clone size, CDR3 length, J gene, CDR3 protein, CDR3 DNA. A D gene is named only where the DNA matches it firmly. Clone size appears in some rows only: once, few, many, or a class for an expanded clone.

TRBD1	TRBV5-1	.	14	TRBJ2-7	CASSPGQGSYEQYF	TGCGCCAGCAGCCCCGGACAGGGCTCCTACGAGCAGTACTTC
TRBD1	TRBV18	.	16	TRBJ1-2	CASSPDIQGARGGYTF	TGTGCCAGCTCACCAGACATTCAGGGGGCGCGTGGAGGCTACACCTTC
.	TRBV6-1	.	14	TRBJ1-1	CASRRLFGNTEAFF	TGTGCCAGCAGGAGATTATTTGGGAACACTGAAGCTTTCTTT
TRBD1	TRBV2	.	15	TRBJ2-5	CASSDDRVRQETQYF	TGTGCCAGCAGCGACGACAGGGTTCGCCAAGAGACCCAGTACTTC
.	TRBV29-1	once	12	TRBJ1-1	CSVYSLNSEAFF	TGCAGCGTTTATAGTTTGAACTCTGAAGCTTTCTTT
.	TRBV27	.	16	TRBJ2-1	CASSSPPGRGVYEQFF	TGTGCCAGCAGTTCCCCCCCCGGGCGGGGCGTCTATGAGCAGTTCTTC
TRBD1	TRBV27	.	15	TRBJ2-3	CASRDRAGMGSGQYF	TGTGCCAGCAGAGACAGGGCTGGGATGGGATCGGGGCAGTATTTT
.	TRBV21-1	.	16	TRBJ1-3	CASTRSTGASGNTIYF	TGTGCCAGCACCAGAAGCACAGGAGCCTCTGGAAACACCATATATTTT
.	TRBV11-2	.	14	TRBJ1-2	CASSSRWQVYGYTF	TGTGCCAGCAGCTCCCGGTGGCAGGTCTATGGCTACACCTTC
.	TRBV5-1	.	12	TRBJ2-5	CASSLDRETQYF	TGCGCCAGCAGCTTGGACAGGGAGACCCAGTACTTC
TRBD2	TRBV7-9	.	16	TRBJ2-1	CASSLSGSGVMNEQFF	TGTGCCAGCAGCTTATCGGGTAGCGGGGTTATGAATGAGCAGTTCTTC
.	TRBV2	.	13	TRBJ1-1	CASSGWGDTEAFF	TGTGCCAGCAGTGGGTGGGGGGACACTGAAGCTTTCTTT
TRBD2	TRBV10-3	.	13	TRBJ2-7	CAISMSGGYEQYF	TGTGCCATCAGCATGAGCGGGGGCTACGAGCAGTACTTC
TRBD1	TRBV6-1	.	13	TRBJ1-2	CASRPGQGGGYTF	TGTGCCAGCAGACCCGGACAGGGGGGGGGCTACACCTTC
.	TRBV5-6	once	16	TRBJ1-1	CASSFRVGHTNTEAFF	TGTGCCAGCAGCTTTAGGGTGGGACACACAAACACTGAAGCTTTCTTT
.	TRBV7-8	.	13	TRBJ2-7	CASSLVGLYEQYF	TGTGCCAGCAGCTTAGTTGGCCTTTACGAGCAGTACTTC
TRBD1	TRBV9	.	17	TRBJ1-2	CASSVVLGQGKVYGYTF	TGTGCCAGCAGCGTAGTCCTTGGACAGGGAAAGGTCTATGGCTACACCTTC
.	TRBV15	once	15	TRBJ2-3	CATSIRGTDGGTQYF	TGTGCCACCAGCATCAGGGGGACCGACGGAGGGACGCAGTATTTT
TRBD1	TRBV18	.	17	TRBJ2-7	CASSPAGGAKGSYEQYF	TGTGCCAGCTCACCAGCAGGGGGCGCGAAGGGAAGCTACGAGCAGTACTTC
TRBD2	TRBV7-9	few	15	TRBJ2-1	CASSLAPSGRDEQFF	TGTGCCAGCAGCTTAGCGCCCTCAGGGAGGGATGAGCAGTTCTTC
.	TRBV27	.	20	TRBJ2-2	CASSSRFLRGARIDTGELFF	TGTGCCAGCAGTTCGAGATTCCTACGGGGGGCGAGGATAGATACCGGGGAGCTGTTTTTT
.	TRBV12-5	.	13	TRBJ2-3	CASGFYRQPTQYF	TGTGCTAGTGGTTTTTACCGACAACCTACGCAGTATTTT
.	TRBV5-5	once	16	TRBJ1-2	CASSLRPGIANYGYTF	TGTGCCAGCAGCCTACGACCGGGAATAGCTAACTATGGCTACACCTTC
.	TRBV5-4	.	15	TRBJ1-5	CASSLDAGVTQPQHF	TGTGCCAGCAGCTTGGACGCAGGGGTCACGCAGCCCCAGCATTTT
TRBD1	TRBV2	few	16	TRBJ1-1	CASKGQGASSNTEAFF	TGTGCCAGCAAAGGACAGGGGGCATCCTCAAACACTGAAGCTTTCTTT
.	TRBV5-6	.	15	TRBJ1-5	CASSLYRDGNQPQHF	TGTGCCAGCAGTCTTTACAGGGACGGCAATCAGCCCCAGCATTTT
TRBD1	TRBV5-1	.	17	TRBJ2-6	CASRTGTDFMRANGLTF	TGCGCCAGCAGAACCGGGACAGACTTTATGCGGGCCAACGGCCTGACTTTC
.	TRBV6-1	once	14	TRBJ1-2	CASSEGRVNYGYTF	TGTGCCAGCAGTGAGGGGAGGGTGAACTATGGCTACACCTTC
TRBD1	TRBV6-1	.	13	TRBJ1-2	CASSRQGPYGYTF	TGTGCCAGCAGCCGACAGGGGCCCTATGGCTACACCTTC
.	TRBV7-9	.	15	TRBJ1-3	CSSSPRVNSGNTIYF	TGTTCCAGCAGCCCCAGGGTGAACTCTGGAAACACCATATATTTT
TRBD1	TRBV18	.	14	TRBJ1-5	CASSRGTGNQPQHF	TGTGCCAGCTCCCGAGGGACAGGCAATCAGCCCCAGCATTTT
TRBD2	TRBV11-2	.	15	TRBJ2-3	CASSPRTRGTDTQYF	TGTGCCAGCAGCCCGAGGACTAGGGGCACAGATACGCAGTATTTT
TRBD2	TRBV5-4	.	17	TRBJ2-1	CASSFGTSRPPYNEQFF	TGTGCCAGCAGCTTCGGGACTAGCCGACCACCCTACAATGAGCAGTTCTTC
TRBD1	TRBV4-2	few	18	TRBJ2-1	CASSQLTGSSAAYNEQFF	TGTGCCAGCAGCCAATTGACAGGGAGCTCAGCAGCTTACAATGAGCAGTTCTTC
TRBD1	TRBV30	.	15	TRBJ1-6	CASFLTGAENSPLHF	TGTGCCTCCTTCTTAACAGGGGCTGAGAATTCACCCCTCCACTTT
.	TRBV14	.	18	TRBJ1-6	CASSLFPLDSASGSPLHF	TGTGCCAGCAGCCTGTTTCCATTGGACTCCGCCAGTGGTTCACCCCTCCACTTT
.	TRBV6-6	.	14	TRBJ1-1	CASSYGDKNAEAFF	TGTGCCAGCAGTTACGGGGACAAGAATGCTGAAGCTTTCTTT
.	TRBV19	once	13	TRBJ2-7	CASSSQGSYEQYF	TGTGCCAGTAGTTCCCAGGGCTCCTACGAGCAGTACTTC
.	TRBV4-2	.	15	TRBJ1-5	CASSQDRSSNQPQHF	TGTGCCAGCAGCCAAGATAGGAGTAGCAATCAGCCCCAGCATTTT
TRBD1	TRBV6-1	.	14	TRBJ1-2	CASSERQGRDGYTF	TGTGCCAGCAGTGAGCGACAGGGGAGGGATGGCTACACCTTC
TRBD1	TRBV6-6	.	15	TRBJ1-1	CASVNRGAQSTEAFF	TGTGCCAGCGTAAACAGGGGCGCCCAGAGCACTGAAGCTTTCTTT
TRBD1	TRBV11-2	.	16	TRBJ2-7	CASSPRPGQGLYEQYF	TGTGCCAGCAGCCCCAGGCCGGGACAGGGACTTTACGAGCAGTACTTC
.	TRBV6-1	.	17	TRBJ1-4	CASSGRAGMATNEKLFF	TGTGCCAGCAGTGGTCGGGCAGGGATGGCAACTAATGAAAAACTGTTTTTT
TRBD1	TRBV7-9	.	17	TRBJ1-5	CASSLGGTGSSNQPQHF	TGTGCCAGCAGCTTAGGGGGGACAGGGAGTAGCAATCAGCCCCAGCATTTT
.	TRBV7-3	.	15	TRBJ2-7	CASSWAGDSSYEQYF	TGTGCCAGCAGCTGGGCCGGTGACAGTTCCTACGAGCAGTACTTC
.	TRBV29-1	once	14	TRBJ1-1	CSVKSGGWGTEAFF	TGCAGCGTTAAGTCTGGAGGTTGGGGCACTGAAGCTTTCTTT
.	TRBV7-6	.	14	TRBJ2-3	CASSFGMEKNTQYF	TGTGCCAGCAGTTTCGGGATGGAGAAAAATACGCAGTATTTT
TRBD1	TRBV5-1	once	16	TRBJ1-3	CASSLAGQIFGNTIYF	TGCGCCAGCAGCTTGGCGGGACAGATCTTTGGAAACACCATATATTTT
.	TRBV21-1	.	17	TRBJ1-2	CASSLPSRTGFDYGYTF	TGTGCCAGCAGCCTCCCCTCCCGGACAGGCTTCGACTATGGCTACACCTTC
TRBD1	TRBV19	.	14	TRBJ1-2	CASSSQGAFLGYTF	TGTGCCAGTAGTAGCCAGGGGGCGTTCTTGGGCTACACCTTC
.	TRBV7-9	.	12	TRBJ1-1	CSSSLLGVEAFF	TGTTCCAGCAGCCTCCTCGGAGTTGAAGCTTTCTTT
TRBD1	TRBV2	.	15	TRBJ2-5	CASSRDRGRQETQYF	TGTGCCAGCAGCCGGGACAGGGGACGCCAAGAGACCCAGTACTTC
.	TRBV7-9	.	15	TRBJ1-4	CASSLLQQGREKLFF	TGTGCCAGCAGCTTACTCCAGCAGGGCCGCGAAAAACTGTTTTTT
.	TRBV5-1	.	16	TRBJ2-3	CASSWNGVSSTDTQYF	TGCGCCAGCAGCTGGAATGGCGTCTCTAGCACAGATACGCAGTATTTC
TRBD2	TRBV7-2	.	14	TRBJ2-7	CASSTGLAGGEQYF	TGTGCCAGCAGCACGGGACTAGCGGGGGGCGAGCAGTACTTC
TRBD2	TRBV10-1	.	16	TRBJ2-7	CASSPSLAGASYEQYF	TGCGCCAGCAGCCCCTCACTAGCGGGCGCATCCTACGAGCAGTACTTC
.	TRBV9	.	15	TRBJ2-1	CASSVALAGGNEQFF	TGTGCCAGCAGCGTAGCCCTAGCTGGAGGGAATGAGCAGTTCTTC